This T cell receptor beta chain was observed in a study of early T cells in non-severe SARS-CoV-2 infection. Overall study: Sequencing of unsorted whole blood was done on bulk RNA, leaving chains unpaired.

Between the trimmed V and J ends, which lost 6 bases and 1 base, there was a span of 8 bases. CDR1 and CDR2 (germline): MNHNY, SVGAGI (reference sequence). This CDR3 comprises 13 residues. Individual cDNA molecules were tagged with unique molecular identifiers. Each CDR3 protein gets one entry after TCRdb re-called the 5' RACE reads with MiXCR. The sample yields 97,000 or so distinct CDR3 sequences, 8% to 13% seen once. This clonotype was detected ten times or more. Antigen: not known. The study's findings and limits: The matching step, a VDJdb search, favored anti-spike CD8 responses and missed private and CD4 specificities.

This receptor was obtained from an adult who was a healthcare worker with PCR-confirmed SARS-CoV-2 infection or an uninfected control (not recorded which). The chain couples TRBV6-6 to TRBJ2-3; D not resolved. The material sequenced was whole blood, taken at baseline. The CDR3 is CASRPSGTDTQYF. DNA of the CDR3: TGTGCCAGCAGGCCTTCTGGCACAGATACGCAGTATTTT.